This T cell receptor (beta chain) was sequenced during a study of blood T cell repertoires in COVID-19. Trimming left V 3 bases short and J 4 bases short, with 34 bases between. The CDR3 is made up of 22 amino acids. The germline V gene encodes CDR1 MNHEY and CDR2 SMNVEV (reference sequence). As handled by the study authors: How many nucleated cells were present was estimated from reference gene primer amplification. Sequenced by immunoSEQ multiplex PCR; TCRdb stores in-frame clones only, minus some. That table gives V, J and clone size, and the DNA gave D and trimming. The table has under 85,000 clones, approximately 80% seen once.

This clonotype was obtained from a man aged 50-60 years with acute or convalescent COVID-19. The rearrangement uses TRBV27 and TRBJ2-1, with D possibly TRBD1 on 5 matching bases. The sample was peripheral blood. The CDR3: CASSFRAIVGVTNDGKYNEQFF. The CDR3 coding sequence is TGTGCCAGCAGTTTTCGTGCTATTGTAGGGGTCACCAACGACGGAAAATACAATGAGCAGTTCTTC.